This TCR beta chain was sequenced for a study of blood T cell repertoires in COVID-19. In the source study's methods: Estimates of nucleated cell counts were drawn from the amplification of reference gene primers. Clones were sequenced by immunoSEQ multiplex PCR, and TCRdb holds only the in-frame ones, with some missing. For V, J and clone size, that table is used; D and trimming come from the DNA. The sample has 95,000 to 150,000 clones, more than 75% seen once. The specimen sequenced was peripheral blood. This sequence was found in a man aged 60-69 years with acute or convalescent COVID-19.

CDR3 region: CASSQQGASTDTQYF. In DNA form, the CDR3 reads TGTGCCAGCAGTCAACAGGGGGCTAGCACAGATACGCAGTATTTT. This rearrangement joins TRBV3-1 (or the pseudogene TRBV3-2) to TRBJ2-3, with 9 nucleotides matching TRBD1. CDR1 and CDR2 (germline): LGHDT, YNNKEL (reference sequence). The CDR3 sequence is 15 residues long. V shed 6 bases, J shed 0 bases, and the junction held 4 bases outside the gene matches.